This note documents a single T cell receptor beta chain sequence. Its specificity is not known. The donors were in the approximately 130-subject validation cohort; that cohort was separate from the approximately 670-subject first cohort. TCRdb's copy holds only in-frame clones and misses some; the assay was immunoSEQ multiplex PCR. Here the sample spans roughly 330,000 clones, around 90% being singletons. The sample is drawn from a study of cytomegalovirus exposure and HLA in healthy donors. Overall study results and limits: Published work reported that the classifier diagnosed cytomegalovirus status with high specificity and sensitivity. The study listed 164 cytomegalovirus-associated TCR beta chains. In vitro data verified a few CMV-associated chains as specific for CMV antigens.

The length of the CDR3 is 17 residues. The V end was cut by 4 bases, the J end by 2 bases, with 20 bases between. The germline gives CDR1 PRHDT, CDR2 FYEKMQ (reference sequence). The V call is TRBV13, the J call TRBJ1-2, with D possibly matching TRBD1 (6 bases). The sequence was obtained from a woman in her twenties or thirties in good health and CMV-seropositive. Sequencing used PBMCs. The chain's CDR3 is CASSYATERTGNYGYTF. DNA of the CDR3: TGTGCCAGCAGCTACGCCACCGAGAGAACAGGGAACTATGGCTACACCTTC.